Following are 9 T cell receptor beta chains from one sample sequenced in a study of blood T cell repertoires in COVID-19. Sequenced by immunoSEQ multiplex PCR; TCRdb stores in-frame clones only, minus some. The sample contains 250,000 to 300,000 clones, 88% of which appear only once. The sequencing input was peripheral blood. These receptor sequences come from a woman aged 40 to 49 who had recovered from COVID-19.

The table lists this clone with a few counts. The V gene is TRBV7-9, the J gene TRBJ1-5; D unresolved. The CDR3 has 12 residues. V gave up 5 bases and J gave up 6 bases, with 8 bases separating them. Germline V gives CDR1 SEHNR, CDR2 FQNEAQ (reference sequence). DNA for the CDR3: TGTGCCAGCAGCCCTCTAGGTCAGCCCCAGCATTTT. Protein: CASSPLGQPQHF.

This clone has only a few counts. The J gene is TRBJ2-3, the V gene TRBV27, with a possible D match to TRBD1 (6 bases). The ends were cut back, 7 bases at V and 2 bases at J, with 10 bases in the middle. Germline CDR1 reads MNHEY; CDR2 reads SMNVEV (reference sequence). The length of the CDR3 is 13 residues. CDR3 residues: CASNRDNTDTQYF. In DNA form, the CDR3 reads TGTGCCAGCAACCGGGACAACACAGATACGCAGTATTTT.

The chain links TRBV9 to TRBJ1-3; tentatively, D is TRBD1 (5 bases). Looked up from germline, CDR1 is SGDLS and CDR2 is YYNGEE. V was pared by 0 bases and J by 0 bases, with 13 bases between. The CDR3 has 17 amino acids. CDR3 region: CASSVAPGRPSGNTIYF. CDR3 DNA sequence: TGTGCCAGCAGCGTAGCCCCAGGGAGGCCCTCTGGAAACACCATATATTTT.

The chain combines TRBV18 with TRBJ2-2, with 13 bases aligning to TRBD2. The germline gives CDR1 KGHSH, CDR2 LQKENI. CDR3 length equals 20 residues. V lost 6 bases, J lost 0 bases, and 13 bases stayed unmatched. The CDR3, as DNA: TGTGCCAGCTCCCGCCGGGGACTAGCGGGAACAACCGCGAACACCGGGGAGCTGTTTTTT. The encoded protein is CASSRRGLAGTTANTGELFF.

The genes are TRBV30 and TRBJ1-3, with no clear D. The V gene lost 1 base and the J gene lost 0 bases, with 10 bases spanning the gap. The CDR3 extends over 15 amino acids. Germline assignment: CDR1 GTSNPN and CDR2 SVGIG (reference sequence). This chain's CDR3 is CAWSGGGSSGNTIYF. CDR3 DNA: TGTGCCTGGAGTGGGGGTGGGAGCTCTGGAAACACCATATATTTT.

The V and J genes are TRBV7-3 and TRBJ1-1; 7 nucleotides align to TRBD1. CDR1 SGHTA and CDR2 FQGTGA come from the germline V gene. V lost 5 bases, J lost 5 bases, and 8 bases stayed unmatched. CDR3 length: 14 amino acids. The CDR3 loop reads CASSLSPGGTEAFF. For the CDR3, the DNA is TGTGCCAGCAGCCTCTCGCCAGGGGGGACTGAAGCTTTCTTT.

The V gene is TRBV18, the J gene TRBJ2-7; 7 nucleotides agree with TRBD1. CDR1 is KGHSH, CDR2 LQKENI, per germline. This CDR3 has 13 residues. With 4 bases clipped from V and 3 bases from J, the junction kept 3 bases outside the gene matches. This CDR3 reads CASSRQGDYEQYF. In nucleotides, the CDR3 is TGTGCCAGCTCACGACAGGGCGACTACGAGCAGTACTTC.

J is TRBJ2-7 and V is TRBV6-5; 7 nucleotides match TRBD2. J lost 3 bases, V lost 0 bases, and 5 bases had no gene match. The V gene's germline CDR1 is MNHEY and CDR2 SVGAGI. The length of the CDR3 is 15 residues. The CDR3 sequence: CASSYSGLADYEQYV. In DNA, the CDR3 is TGTGCCAGCAGTTACTCCGGGCTAGCGGACTACGAGCAGTACGTC.

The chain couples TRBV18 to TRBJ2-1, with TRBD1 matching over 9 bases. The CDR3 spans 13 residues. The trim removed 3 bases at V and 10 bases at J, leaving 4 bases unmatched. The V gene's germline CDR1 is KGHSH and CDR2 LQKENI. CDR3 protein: CASSPGQGLEQFF. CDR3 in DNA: TGTGCCAGCTCACCCGGACAGGGGTTGGAGCAGTTCTTC.